Shown below are 14 T cell receptor beta chains from a single sample sequenced in a study of cytomegalovirus exposure and HLA in healthy donors. Primers: 60 Vbeta forward and 13 Jbeta reverse. Libraries were prepared by immunoSEQ multiplex PCR; TCRdb keeps only in-frame clonotypes and omits some of them. The sample lists over 110,000 clones, around 80% occurring once. The source material was PBMCs. The source is a man aged 35-49 years in good health and CMV-seronegative.

This clone was counted between two and nine times. Other DNA sequences in the sample encode the same CDR3. This chain uses TRBV5-6 with TRBJ1-5; 7 bases are shared with TRBD1. The germline V gene has CDR1 SGHDT and CDR2 YYEEEE. The CDR3 runs 14 residues. V shed 2 bases and J 5 bases; nucleotides not matched to a gene: 4. The CDR3 region has the DNA TGTGCCAGCAGCTTAAACAGGGGATATCAGCCCCAGCATTTT. It codes for CASSLNRGYQPQHF. The full variable domain, in which reference TRBV5-6 and TRBJ1-5 provide the parts outside the CDR3, is DAGVTQSPTHLIKTRGQQVTLRCSPKSGHDTVSWYQQALGQGPQFIFQYYEEEERQRGNFPDRFSGHQFPNYSSELNVNALLLGDSALYLCASSLNRGYQPQHFGDGTRLSIL.

This chain links TRBV5-1 with TRBJ2-2; the D is unclear. Germline V gene lookup returns CDR1 SGHRS and CDR2 YFSETQ. This CDR3 contains 14 residues. V was cut by 0 bases and J by 3 bases, with 6 bases left in between. In nucleotides, the CDR3 is TGCGCCAGCAGCTTGGCGCCGGACACCGGGGAGCTGTTTTTT. Protein product: CASSLAPDTGELFF.

This chain links TRBV27 with TRBJ2-1; D perhaps matches TRBD2 (7 bases). Trimming cost V 6 bases and J 0 bases, with 18 bases left between them. Germline assignment: CDR1 MNHEY and CDR2 SMNVEV (reference sequence). This CDR3 is 17 amino acids long. The CDR3 is CASREAGHLSSYNEQFF. CDR3 in DNA: TGTGCCAGCAGAGAAGCGGGACATCTTAGCTCCTACAATGAGCAGTTCTTC.

The V gene is TRBV19, the J gene TRBJ2-1, with 7 bases matching TRBD2. The CDR3 is 15 amino acids. V was clipped by 3 bases and J by 8 bases; unmatched bases: 10. Germline lookup yields CDR1 LNHDA and CDR2 SQIVND (reference sequence). CDR3: CASSMSSGPGDEQFF. In nucleotides, the CDR3 is TGTGCCAGTAGTATGAGTAGCGGGCCTGGCGATGAGCAGTTCTTC.

The DNA of the CDR3 is TGTGCCAGCAGTTTTGGGGGGGGGAGTGGCCACGAGCAGTACTTC. Translating gives CASSFGGGSGHEQYF. The rearrangement joins TRBV28 to TRBJ2-7, with 7 nucleotides matching TRBD2. The J segment lost 5 bases and the V segment lost 3 bases, leaving 10 bases of the junction unmatched. This CDR3 has 15 amino acids. Germline CDR1 reads MDHEN; CDR2 reads SYDVKM.

This clone is medium-sized within its sample. CDR3: CASSALYREISPLHF. The DNA of the CDR3 is TGTGCCAGTAGTGCCCTGTACAGGGAAATTTCACCCCTCCACTTT. V usage is TRBV19 and J usage is TRBJ1-6; D possibly corresponds to TRBD1 (6 bases). The ends were cut back, 5 bases at V and 9 bases at J, with 17 bases in the middle. CDR3 length: 15 amino acids. Germline V CDR1 and CDR2: LNHDA, SQIVND (reference sequence).

This chain joins TRBV30 and TRBJ1-1, with 8 bases that match TRBD1. Germline CDR1 and CDR2: GTSNPN and SVGIG (reference sequence). This CDR3 region has 14 residues. V lost 3 bases, J lost 0 bases, and 3 bases stayed unmatched. CDR3: CAWRRGQVNTEAFF. The DNA of the CDR3 is TGTGCCTGGAGGAGGGGACAGGTGAACACTGAAGCTTTCTTT.

The chain recombines TRBV18 with TRBJ2-1; TRBD1 is a possible D gene (6 bases). V was trimmed by 4 bases and J by 8 bases, leaving 15 bases between them. The CDR3 sequence is 14 residues long. In germline, CDR1 is KGHSH, CDR2 LQKENI. In nucleotides, the CDR3 is TGTGCCAGCTCACTGCAAACAGGGTGGGATGAGCAGTTCTTC. It encodes CASSLQTGWDEQFF.

This clone was found once. The chain recombines TRBV18 with TRBJ2-7; 11 bases are a match to TRBD1. There are 16 residues in the CDR3. Germline V CDR1 and CDR2: KGHSH, LQKENI. V was clipped by 2 bases and J by 5 bases; unmatched bases: 8. Written as DNA, the CDR3 is TGTGCCAGCTCACCAACTATCGGACAGGGGGCCCACGAGCAGTACTTC. Translation gives CASSPTIGQGAHEQYF. Looking up the rest from reference TRBV18 and TRBJ2-7 gives the full variable domain: NAGVMQNPRHLVRRRGQEARLRCSPMKGHSHVYWYRQLPEEGLKFMVYLQKENIIDESGMPKERFSAEFPKEGPSILRIQQVVRGDSAAYFCASSPTIGQGAHEQYFGPGTRLTVT.

Turning to this clone: Other DNA sequences in the same sample also yield this CDR3. The chain uses TRBV30 and TRBJ2-3; maybe TRBD1 (6 bases). CDR1 GTSNPN and CDR2 SVGIG come from the germline V gene (reference sequence). The CDR3 consists of 15 residues. Trimming removed 5 bases from V and 4 bases from J, with 19 bases in between. The DNA for the CDR3 is TGTGCCTGGGCATTTCGCCAGGGGAGCTCAGATACGCAGTATTTT. It codes for CAWAFRQGSSDTQYF.

This chain uses TRBV5-4 with TRBJ2-5; D perhaps matches TRBD1 (5 bases). Trimming removed 1 base from V and 3 bases from J, with 10 bases in between. Germline V gene lookup returns CDR1 SGHNT and CDR2 YYREEE (reference sequence). The CDR3 covers 14 residues. This CDR3 reads CASSLRQPEETQYF. The CDR3 DNA sequence: TGTGCCAGCAGCTTGAGACAGCCCGAAGAGACCCAGTACTTC.

J is TRBJ2-7 and V is TRBV5-6; 7 bases are a match to TRBD1. V was pared by 3 bases and J by 6 bases, with 15 bases of the junction left unmatched. This CDR3 comprises 16 residues. The germline CDR1 and CDR2 sequences are SGHDT and YYEEEE. The CDR3 spells CASSSQYRDSWREQYF. The CDR3 nucleotides read TGTGCCAGCAGCTCACAATACCGGGACAGTTGGCGCGAGCAGTACTTC.

The genes are TRBV5-4 and TRBJ2-7; TRBD1 matches 9 bases. The V gene's germline CDR1 is SGHNT and CDR2 YYREEE (reference sequence). The CDR3 contains 14 residues. Trimming took 0 bases from V and 4 from J; bases not matched to a gene: 2. The CDR3 reads CASSLDRGHYEQYF. In nucleotides, the CDR3 is TGTGCCAGCAGCTTGGACAGGGGGCATTACGAGCAGTACTTC.

The chain carries TRBV5-1 and TRBJ2-5; D unclear. V was pared by 4 bases and J by 1 base, with 11 bases between. The CDR3 loop spans 14 amino acids. Looked up from germline, CDR1 is SGHRS and CDR2 is YFSETQ. CDR3 nucleotide sequence: TGCGCCAGCAGCAGTACAGTTACCCAAGAGACCCAGTACTTC. It yields the protein CASSSTVTQETQYF.